These 6 T cell receptor beta chains share one sample of origin, sequenced in a study of blood T cell repertoires in COVID-19. Sequenced by immunoSEQ multiplex PCR; TCRdb stores in-frame clones only, minus some. The sample holds around 20,000 clones, 80% to 90% seen once. Sequenced input: peripheral blood. The receptor source for this set is a human donor with active COVID-19. The donor label of this sample is uncertain.

This rearrangement joins TRBV2 to TRBJ2-1; 8 bases are shared with TRBD2. With V trimmed by 6 bases and J by 10 bases, 14 bases remained unmatched. Germline assignment: CDR1 SNHLY and CDR2 FYNNEI. There are 15 residues in the CDR3. DNA of the CDR3: TGTGCCAGCAGGTATAGCGGGAACCGACCTAGCGAGCAGTTCTTC. Protein product: CASRYSGNRPSEQFF. Variable domain in full (rest from reference TRBV2 and TRBJ2-1): EPEVTQTPSHQVTQMGQEVILRCVPISNHLYFYWYRQILGQKVEFLVSFYNNEISEKSEIFDDQFSVERPDGSNFTLKIRSTKLEDSAMYFCASRYSGNRPSEQFFGPGTRLTVL.

Only one count was recorded for this clone. The CDR3 bases are TGTGCCAGCAGTTCCCTGACAGGGACCACCGGGGAGCTGTTTTTT. Its translation: CASSSLTGTTGELFF. J is TRBJ2-2 and V is TRBV9, with 7 bases matching TRBD1. The CDR3 has 15 residues. The V gene's germline CDR1 is SGDLS and CDR2 YYNGEE. V dropped 5 bases and J dropped 4; count of bases not matched to a gene: 8.

This sequence joins TRBV5-4 and TRBJ2-3; D is perhaps TRBD1 (6 bases). V was trimmed by 3 bases and J by 2 bases, leaving 13 bases between them. The CDR3 consists of 15 residues. CDR1 and CDR2 from the germline V gene are SGHNT and YYREEE (reference sequence). The DNA for the CDR3 is TGTGCCAGCAGCTCCCCGGGACACGACACAGATACGCAGTATTTT. Amino acids: CASSSPGHDTDTQYF.

The chain is built from TRBV7-6 and TRBJ2-5; maybe TRBD1 (5 bases). Between the trimmed V and J ends, which lost 0 bases and 5 bases, there was a span of 13 bases. Germline values: CDR1 SGHVS, CDR2 FNYEAQ. The CDR3 contains 15 residues. The CDR3 sequence is CASSLAPGQGETQYF. The CDR3 DNA sequence: TGTGCCAGCAGCTTAGCGCCCGGACAAGGGGAGACCCAGTACTTC.

The chain is built from TRBV27 and TRBJ2-6; 8 nucleotides align to TRBD1. Germline V gives CDR1 MNHEY, CDR2 SMNVEV (reference sequence). Unmatched junction bases numbered 6, after V lost 5 bases and J lost 0 bases. The CDR3 spans 17 residues. This CDR3 reads CASSPGQGLSGANVLTF. The CDR3 coding sequence is TGTGCCAGCAGTCCTGGACAGGGCCTCTCTGGGGCCAACGTCCTGACTTTC.

The chain is built from TRBV10-3 and TRBJ1-2; 8 bases align to TRBD1. Germline lookup yields CDR1 ENHRY and CDR2 SYGVKD. This CDR3 contains 15 residues. Unmatched junction bases numbered 4, after V lost 4 bases and J lost 0 bases. The CDR3 DNA follows: TGTGCCATCAGTGGCGGGACAGGAGCTAACTATGGCTACACCTTC. Protein: CAISGGTGANYGYTF.